The 8 T cell receptor beta chains below all came from one sample that was sequenced in a study of T cell changes during pregnancy in multiple sclerosis. Only in-frame clones appear in the TCRdb table, and some are missing; sequencing was by immunoSEQ multiplex PCR. The table shows tens of thousands of clones, with just under 95% occurring only once. Material: peripheral blood, obtained after pregnancy. These receptors originate from a female donor in good health, enrolled as a control in a pregnancy study.

The chain couples TRBV27 to TRBJ1-2, with 7 bases identical to TRBD1. Germline V CDR1 and CDR2: MNHEY, SMNVEV (reference sequence). The CDR3 is 13 residues long. V shed 4 bases and J 4 bases; nucleotides not matched to a gene: 3. The CDR3 sequence: CASSWAGGYGYTF. The DNA for the CDR3 is TGTGCCAGCAGTTGGGCAGGGGGCTATGGCTACACCTTC.

The J gene is TRBJ1-1, the V gene TRBV13; no firm D call. Trimming pared 3 bases from V and 0 bases from J, leaving 5 bases between. The CDR3 covers 13 residues. Germline CDR1 and CDR2: PRHDT and FYEKMQ (reference sequence). CDR3 residues: CASSFNMNTEAFF. The CDR3 bases are TGTGCCAGCAGCTTCAACATGAACACTGAAGCTTTCTTT.

The chain combines TRBV19 with TRBJ1-2; D gene unclear. The CDR3 has 16 amino acids. V gave up 4 bases and J gave up 4 bases, with 19 bases separating them. CDR1 and CDR2 (germline): LNHDA, SQIVND (reference sequence). CDR3 coding DNA: TGTGCCAGTAGTAATCGGTGGGAGGCACAGAGCTATGGCTACACCTTC. Protein sequence: CASSNRWEAQSYGYTF.

The chain recombines TRBV7-2 with TRBJ1-5; D gene unclear. Germline CDR1 reads SGHTA; CDR2 reads FQGNSA. The CDR3 totals 15 residues. Trimming took 0 bases from V and 0 from J, leaving 6 bases between them. CDR3 amino acids: CASSLATGSNQPQHF. The DNA for the CDR3 is TGTGCCAGCAGCTTAGCCACGGGTAGCAATCAGCCCCAGCATTTT.

V is TRBV14 and J is TRBJ2-1, with 7 bases lining up with TRBD1. Trimming removed 1 base from V and 4 bases from J; junction bases left unmatched: 4. CDR1 SGHDN and CDR2 FVKESK come from the germline V gene. This CDR3 is 15 amino acids long. DNA of the CDR3: TGTGCCAGCAGCCAAGGAGGGGGCCCTTACAATGAGCAGTTCTTC. Protein product: CASSQGGGPYNEQFF.

This chain connects TRBV19 to TRBJ1-5, with 7 bases that match TRBD1. V was clipped by 5 bases and J by 5 bases; unmatched bases: 6. CDR1 is LNHDA and CDR2 is SQIVND in the germline V gene (reference sequence). This CDR3 is 14 amino acids long. CDR3 coding DNA: TGTGCCAGTAGTTTGACAGGGCTGGATCAGCCCCAGCATTTT. This sequence encodes CASSLTGLDQPQHF.

CDR3 in amino acids: CASSLTSGTADTQYF. The CDR3 DNA is TGTGCCAGCAGCCTCACTAGCGGGACTGCGGATACGCAGTATTTT. The rearrangement joins TRBV11-3 to TRBJ2-3; 10 positions match TRBD2. With 5 bases clipped from V and 6 bases from J, the junction kept 8 bases outside the gene matches. Germline V gives CDR1 SGHNT, CDR2 YENEEA. This CDR3 is built from 15 residues.

The J gene is TRBJ2-2, the V gene TRBV7-2; tentative D call: TRBD1 (6 bases). The CDR3 runs to 15 residues. Germline lookup yields CDR1 SGHTA and CDR2 FQGNSA. The V end lost 2 bases, the J end lost 7 bases, and 14 bases lay between the germline ends. CDR3 sequence: CASSLSPGVGGELFF. The CDR3 bases are TGTGCCAGCAGCTTATCCCCAGGGGTAGGCGGGGAGCTGTTTTTT.